The sample holds a few counts of the clone carrying this T cell receptor (beta chain). Individual cDNA molecules in this library carried unique molecular identifiers. TCRdb ran MiXCR on the RACE reads and lists one entry per CDR3 protein. The table has roughly 120,000 distinct CDR3 sequences, roughly 13% seen once; the top ten hold approximately 2.8%. Deletions cut 6 bases from V and 8 bases from J, with 19 bases between. This CDR3 is 14 amino acids long. From germline, CDR1 is MDHEN and CDR2 SYDVKM. This sample was included in a study of human T cells and chemical hapten exposure. As for time point: pre-sensitization, week 0. Treatment here: therapeutic diphenylcyclopropenone sensitization with weekly scalp DPC.

The sequences come from whole blood, collected in connection with sensitization to the hapten diphenylcyclopropenone (DPC). The sequence came from a woman between 18 and 29 years old with alopecia areata. Some clones in this sample may be carry-over from other donors' samples. This chain uses TRBV28 with TRBJ1-2; D unclear. The CDR3 region is CASSSGGSLGGYTF. For the CDR3, the DNA is TGTGCCAGCAGCTCGGGAGGTTCATTGGGGGGCTACACCTTC.